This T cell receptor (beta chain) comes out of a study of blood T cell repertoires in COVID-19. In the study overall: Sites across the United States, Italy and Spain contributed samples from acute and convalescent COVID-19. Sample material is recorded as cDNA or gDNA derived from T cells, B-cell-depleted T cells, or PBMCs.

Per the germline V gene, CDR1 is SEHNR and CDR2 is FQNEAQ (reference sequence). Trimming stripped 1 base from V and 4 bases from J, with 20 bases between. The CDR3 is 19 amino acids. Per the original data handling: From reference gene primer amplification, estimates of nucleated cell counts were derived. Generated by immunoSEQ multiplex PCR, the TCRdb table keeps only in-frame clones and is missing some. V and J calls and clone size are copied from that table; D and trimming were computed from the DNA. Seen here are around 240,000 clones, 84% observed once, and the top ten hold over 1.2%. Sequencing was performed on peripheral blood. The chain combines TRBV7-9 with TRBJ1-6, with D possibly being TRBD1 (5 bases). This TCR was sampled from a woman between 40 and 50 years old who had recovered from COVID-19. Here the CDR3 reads CASSLGAGTQQPYNSPLHF. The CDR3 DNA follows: TGTGCCAGCAGCTTAGGGGCCGGGACTCAACAGCCTTATAATTCACCCCTCCACTTT.